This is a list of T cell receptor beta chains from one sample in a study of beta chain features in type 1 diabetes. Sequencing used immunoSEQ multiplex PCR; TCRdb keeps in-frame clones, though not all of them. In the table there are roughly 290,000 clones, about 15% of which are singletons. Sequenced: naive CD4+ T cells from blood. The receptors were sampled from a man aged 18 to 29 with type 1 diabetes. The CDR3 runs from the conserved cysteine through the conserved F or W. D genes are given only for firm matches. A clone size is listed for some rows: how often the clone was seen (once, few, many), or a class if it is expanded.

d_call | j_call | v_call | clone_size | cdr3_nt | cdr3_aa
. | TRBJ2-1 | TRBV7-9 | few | TGTGCCAGCAGCTTCTTATATGAGCAGTTCTTC | CASSFLYEQFF
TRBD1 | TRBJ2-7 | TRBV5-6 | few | TGTGCCAGCAGCCCGAGGACAGGCAACTACGAGCAGTACTTC | CASSPRTGNYEQYF
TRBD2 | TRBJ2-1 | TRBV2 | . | TGTGCCAACGCGGGACTAGCGGCGAGCTCCTACAATGAGCAGTTCTTC | CANAGLAASSYNEQFF
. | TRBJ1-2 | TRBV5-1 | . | TGCGCCAGCACCCTTACGACAGGTCCCAACTATGGCTACACCTTC | CASTLTTGPNYGYTF
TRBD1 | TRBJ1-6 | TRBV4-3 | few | TGCGCCAGCAGCTCCGGACAGGGGGATTCACCCCTCCACTTT | CASSSGQGDSPLHF
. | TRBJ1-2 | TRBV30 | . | TGTGCCTATACGGGGGAAGAAGGCTACACCTTC | CAYTGEEGYTF
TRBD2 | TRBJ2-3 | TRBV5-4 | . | TGTGCCAGCAGCCTTAGAGCGGGAGCCACCACAGATACGCAGTATTTT | CASSLRAGATTDTQYF
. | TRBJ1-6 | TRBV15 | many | TGTGCCACCAGCGGCCCGATCAATTCACCCCTCCACTTT | CATSGPINSPLHF
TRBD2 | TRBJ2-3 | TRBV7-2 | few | TGTGCCAGCAGCCCCCAGCGGGGATGGACAGATACGCAGTATTTT | CASSPQRGWTDTQYF
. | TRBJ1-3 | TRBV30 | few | TGTGCCTGGAGTGTACACGGGTCGGTTGGAAACACCATATATTTT | CAWSVHGSVGNTIYF
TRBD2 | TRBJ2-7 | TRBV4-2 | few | TGTGCCAGCAGCCGGAACCGACTAGCGGGTTACTACGAGCAGTACTTC | CASSRNRLAGYYEQYF
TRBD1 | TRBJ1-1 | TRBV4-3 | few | TGCGCCAGCAGCCACCTGGGACAGGGGGGGACTGAAGCTTTCTTT | CASSHLGQGGTEAFF
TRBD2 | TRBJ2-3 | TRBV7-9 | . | TGTGCCAGCAGCCCGAGCGGGGCGGATACGCAGTATTTT | CASSPSGADTQYF
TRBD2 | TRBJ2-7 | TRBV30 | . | TGTGCCTGGAGTAGGGAGGGGAGCTCCTACGAGCAGTACTTC | CAWSREGSSYEQYF
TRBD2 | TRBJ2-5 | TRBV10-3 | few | TGTGCCATCAGGGCTCTAGCGGGGGCAGGAGAGACCCAGTACTTC | CAIRALAGAGETQYF
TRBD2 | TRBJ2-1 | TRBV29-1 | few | TGCAGCGTTGAAAGTAGCGGGACACTCAATGAGCAGTTCTTC | CSVESSGTLNEQFF
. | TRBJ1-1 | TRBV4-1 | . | TGCGCCAGCAGCCAAGTCTTTCTGAACACTGAAGCTTTCTTT | CASSQVFLNTEAFF
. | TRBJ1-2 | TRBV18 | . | TGTGCCAGCTCGCCTGACAGTAGCTATGGCTACACCTTC | CASSPDSSYGYTF
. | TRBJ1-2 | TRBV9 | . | TGTGCCAGCAGCGCGGGGGACGGGTATGGCTACACCTTC | CASSAGDGYGYTF
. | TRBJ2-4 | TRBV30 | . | TGTGCCTGGAGTAGGGGGGGCGCGGCCAAAAACATTCAGTACTTC | CAWSRGGAAKNIQYF
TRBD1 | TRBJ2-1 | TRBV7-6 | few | TGTGCCAGCAGCGGAGCTTGGTCGGGACAGGGGGGTTTTCAGTTCTTC | CASSGAWSGQGGFQFF
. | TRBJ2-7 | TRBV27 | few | TGTGCCAGCAGTTTCACCGTAGGCGGCTACGAGCAGTACTTC | CASSFTVGGYEQYF
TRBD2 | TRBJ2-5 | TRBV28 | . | TGTGCCAGCAGGCGGGGGGGAGAGACCCAGTACTTC | CASRRGGETQYF
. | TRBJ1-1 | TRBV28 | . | TGTGCCAGCAGTTTTTCGGACGGGACATCTTTCTTT | CASSFSDGTSFF
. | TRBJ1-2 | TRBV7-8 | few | TGTGCCAGCAGCTTAGCGGGGGCCTATGGCTACACCTTC | CASSLAGAYGYTF
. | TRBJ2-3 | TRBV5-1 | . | TGCGCCAGCAGCCCCCAGAGGCCAGATACGCAGTATTTT | CASSPQRPDTQYF
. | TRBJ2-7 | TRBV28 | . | TGTGCCAGCAGTTTATTGTCCGGGAACCCCTACGAGCAGTACTTC | CASSLLSGNPYEQYF
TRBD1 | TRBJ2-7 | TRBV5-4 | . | TGTGCCAGCAGCTTGACAGGGGGCCACGAGCAGTACTTC | CASSLTGGHEQYF
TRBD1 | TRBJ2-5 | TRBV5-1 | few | TGCGCCAGCAGGAGGACAGGGGGTATTGTAGAGACCCAGTACTTC | CASRRTGGIVETQYF
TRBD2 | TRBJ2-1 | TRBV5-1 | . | TGCGCCAGCAGCCGACTAGCGGGAGAATACAATGAGCAGTTCTTC | CASSRLAGEYNEQFF
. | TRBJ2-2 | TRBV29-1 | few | TGCAGCGTTGTAGTGGAAAGGAGGACCGGGGAGCTGTTTTTT | CSVVVERRTGELFF
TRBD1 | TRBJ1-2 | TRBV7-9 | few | TGTGCCAGCAGCTTAGAAGGGGGCGGAGGCTACACCTTC | CASSLEGGGGYTF
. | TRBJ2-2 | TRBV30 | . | TGTGCCTGGACCCCTATGAACACCGGGGAGCTGTTTTTT | CAWTPMNTGELFF
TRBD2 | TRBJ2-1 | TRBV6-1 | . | TGTGCCAGCAGTGAGTATAAGGCTAGCGGAAGATACAATGAGCAGTTCTTC | CASSEYKASGRYNEQFF
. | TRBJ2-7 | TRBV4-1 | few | TGCGCCAGCAGCCAATTCGTGAGGAACGAGCAGTACTTC | CASSQFVRNEQYF
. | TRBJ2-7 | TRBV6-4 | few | TGTGCCACCCCCGAACAGACAGCCCCCCCTTACGAGCAGTACTTC | CATPEQTAPPYEQYF
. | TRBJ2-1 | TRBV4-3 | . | TGCGCCAGCAGCCAAATGGTAACTTACAATGAGCAGTTCTTC | CASSQMVTYNEQFF
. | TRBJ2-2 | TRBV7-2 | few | TGTGCCAGCAGCTTAGTAGCGCTGAACACCGGGGAGCTGTTTTTT | CASSLVALNTGELFF
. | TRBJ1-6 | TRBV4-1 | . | TGCGCCAGCAGTTTGGGGCTCATGGGGAATTCACCCCTCCACTTT | CASSLGLMGNSPLHF
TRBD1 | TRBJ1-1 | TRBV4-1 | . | TGCGCCAGCAGGTCGGTGAGGGGGCTCGTCACTGAAGCTTTCTTT | CASRSVRGLVTEAFF
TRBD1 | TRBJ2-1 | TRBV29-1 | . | TGCAGCGTTGATCGGACAGGGGAAATCGATGAGCAGTTCTTC | CSVDRTGEIDEQFF
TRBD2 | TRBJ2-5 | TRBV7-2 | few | TGTGCCAGCAGCCCCCGGGGTAGCGGGGCGGAGACCCAGTACTTC | CASSPRGSGAETQYF
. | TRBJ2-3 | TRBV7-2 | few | TGTGCCAGCAGCTTAAAAGGGGCAGATACGCAGTATTTT | CASSLKGADTQYF
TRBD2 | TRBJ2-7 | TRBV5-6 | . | TGTGCCAGCAGCTTTAAACCGGGACTAGCGGGTCTATACGAGCAGTACTTC | CASSFKPGLAGLYEQYF
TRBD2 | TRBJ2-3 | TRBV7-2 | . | TGTGCCAGCAGCCCCCTAGCGGAGCGGAGCACAGATACGCAGTATTTT | CASSPLAERSTDTQYF